One and the same sample provided the 4 T cell receptor beta chains below, sequenced in a study of T cell changes during pregnancy in multiple sclerosis. Profiling relied on immunoSEQ multiplex PCR, and the TCRdb table lists in-frame clones only, not all of them. Of over 55,000 clones listed, approximately 87% are singletons. What was sequenced was peripheral blood from another person, used as feeder cells. The receptors were sampled from a human donor whose cells served as feeder cells for cultures in a pregnancy study.

V gene TRBV6-5 combines with J gene TRBJ1-4, with D possibly being TRBD1 (5 bases). The V end was cut by 0 bases, the J end by 8 bases, with 16 bases between. This CDR3 spans 16 amino acids. Per the germline V gene, CDR1 is MNHEY and CDR2 is SVGAGI. The CDR3 DNA reads as TGTGCCAGCAGTTACTCGCAGGGCTCGGTTAGGGAAAAACTGTTTTTT. Protein sequence: CASSYSQGSVREKLFF.

This clone appeared a few times. J is TRBJ2-5 and V is TRBV4-3; TRBD1 matches 7 bases. The CDR3 runs to 16 residues. Germline-derived CDR1 and CDR2 are LGHNA and YSLEER. V trimming: 4 bases; J trimming: 5 bases; junction bases outside the gene matches: 13. CDR3 sequence reads: CASSLHYQGGGETQYF. The CDR3 region has the DNA TGCGCCAGCAGCCTACACTACCAAGGGGGCGGGGAGACCCAGTACTTC.

This clone was observed once. The chain carries TRBV7-2 and TRBJ2-3; 7 nucleotides agree with TRBD1. The CDR3 runs to 15 residues. The trim removed 5 bases at V and 1 base at J, leaving 6 bases unmatched. Germline CDR1 is SGHTA and CDR2 is FQGNSA. CDR3 amino acids: CASSLQGSRTDTQYF. The DNA of the CDR3 is TGTGCCAGCAGCCTACAGGGGTCTCGCACAGATACGCAGTATTTT.

The genes are TRBV4-3 and TRBJ1-1; 7 bases are shared with TRBD1. CDR3 length: 17 residues. CDR1 and CDR2 from the germline V gene are LGHNA and YSLEER. The trim removed 3 bases at V and 1 base at J, leaving 11 bases unmatched. The CDR3: CASSQDRSAYSNTEAFF. The CDR3 bases are TGCGCCAGCAGCCAGGACAGGTCGGCTTACTCGAACACTGAAGCTTTCTTT.